This T cell receptor beta chain was documented in a study of CD8+CD57+ T cells in acquired aplastic anemia. At the level of the study: CD4+ and CD8+ cells, once sorted, gave DNA averaging approximately 3 ug. Healthy donors averaged about 10 million reads for CD4+ cells. General observations from the study: Overlapping CD8+ CDR3 repertoires of patients and controls contained 25 to 35 shared sequences. For CD8+ Simpson's diversity, patients and controls showed no significant difference.

Germline V gene sequence: CDR1 LNHNV, CDR2 YYDKDF (reference sequence). The length of the CDR3 is 14 residues. The V and J ends lost 5 bases and 7 bases respectively, with 15 bases between them. This clonotype was picked up a small number of times. Its specificity is unknown. The study profiled TCR beta VDJ and CDR3 using genomic DNA as template. Each CDR3 protein is one row after TCRdb ran MiXCR on the reads. This table has about 170,000 distinct CDR3 sequences, about 60% appearing once. Source material: sorted CD4+, CD8+, or CD8+CD57+ T cells (not recorded which) from PBMCs. This TCR was sampled from a human donor in good health. The chain has TRBV15 and TRBJ2-1; D may be TRBD1 or TRBD2 (5 bases each). The CDR3 is CATSRFVGRNEQFF. CDR3 nucleotides: TGTGCCACCAGCCGTTTCGTGGGACGGAATGAGCAGTTCTTC.